This T cell receptor beta chain was profiled in a study of blood T cell repertoires in COVID-19. For the study at large: Acute and convalescent COVID-19 samples came from the United States, Italy and Spain. In each case, the material was cDNA or gDNA derived from T cells, B-cell-depleted T cells, or PBMCs.

In the source study's methods: Estimation of nucleated cell counts relied on the amplification of reference gene primers. Only in-frame clones appear in the TCRdb table, and some are missing; sequencing was by immunoSEQ multiplex PCR. V, J and clone size derive from that table, while D and trimming were established from the DNA sequence. Here the sample spans 95,000 to 150,000 clones, 88% being singletons. Source material: peripheral blood. The clonotype originates from a human donor in a cohort sampled during active COVID-19.

This CDR3 reads CASSLLGGEQETQYF. The CDR3 nucleotides read TGCGCCAGCAGCTTGCTGGGCGGGGAACAAGAGACCCAGTACTTC. The chain is built from TRBV5-1 and TRBJ2-5; D perhaps matches TRBD2 (6 bases). The CDR3 totals 15 residues. CDR1 SGHRS and CDR2 YFSETQ come from the germline V gene. With 1 base removed from V and 2 bases from J, the gap between germline ends came to 12 bases. Filled out from reference TRBV5-1 and TRBJ2-5, the complete variable domain reads KAGVTQTPRYLIKTRGQQVTLSCSPISGHRSVSWYQQTPGQGLQFLFEYFSETQRNKGNFPGRFSGRQFSNSRSEMNVSTLELGDSALYLCASSLLGGEQETQYFGPGTRLLVL.